One and the same sample provided the 8 T cell receptor beta chains below, sequenced in a study of T cell repertoires in cytomegalovirus infection. TCRdb redid the calling of the reads with MiXCR, one entry per CDR3 protein. The repertoire holds some 350,000 distinct CDR3 sequences, about 32% seen once, with around an eighth in the top ten. These TCRs' antigens remain unknown. The starting material was cultured PBMCs, obtained from culture after CMV antigen stimulation. These receptors all come from a human donor in good health (CMV status not recorded). Some clones in this sample may be carry-over from other donors' samples.

This clonotype came up a few times. The V and J genes are TRBV19 and TRBJ1-1; D is uncertain. Deletions cut 5 bases from V and 10 bases from J, with 14 bases between. CDR1 is LNHDA and CDR2 is SQIVND in the germline V gene (reference sequence). The CDR3 consists of 12 residues. CDR3 in DNA: TGTGCCAGTAGTCGCGTAGGGTATGGAGCTTTCTTT. Translation gives CASSRVGYGAFF.

This clonotype has a handful of counts. The rearrangement joins TRBV4-1 to TRBJ1-2; D remains unclear. V was pared by 3 bases and J by 5 bases, with 10 bases between. The CDR3 sequence is 13 residues long. The V gene's germline CDR1 is MGHRA and CDR2 YSYEKL. This CDR3 is CASSHRTAYGYTF. The CDR3 DNA sequence: TGCGCCAGCAGCCACCGGACCGCGTATGGCTACACCTTC.

This clonotype showed up many times. The gene calls are TRBV27 and TRBJ2-1; weak D call: TRBD1 (5 bases). Germline V lookup: CDR1 MNHEY, CDR2 SMNVEV (reference sequence). This CDR3 region has 14 residues. V was trimmed by 6 bases and J by 6 bases, leaving 15 bases between them. The CDR3 DNA reads TGTGCCAGCAGACCCGGACAACTCCCCAATGAGCAGTTCTTC. Its protein is CASRPGQLPNEQFF.

The V gene is TRBV4-1, the J gene TRBJ2-1, with D unresolved. V was trimmed by 0 bases and J by 3 bases, leaving 9 bases between them. CDR1 and CDR2 from the germline V gene are MGHRA and YSYEKL. CDR3 length: 15 residues. CDR3 nucleotides: TGCGCCAGCAGCCAAGAGGAATCGAACTACAATGAGCAGTTCTTC. Its translation is CASSQEESNYNEQFF.

This clonotype occurred many times. The chain links TRBV7-2 to TRBJ2-5, with TRBD2 matching 9 bases. The germline CDR1 and CDR2 sequences are SGHTA and FQGNSA. The CDR3 totals 16 residues. V was pared by 2 bases and J by 4 bases, with 8 bases of the junction left unmatched. CDR3 nucleotide sequence: TGTGCCAGCAGCTTATCGGCGGGGGGGGGACGAGAGACCCAGTACTTC. Its protein product is CASSLSAGGGRETQYF.

This clonotype was observed many times. V usage is TRBV12-3 or TRBV12-4 and J usage is TRBJ2-1; D ambiguous. CDR3 length equals 14 residues. Between the trimmed V and J ends, which lost 8 bases and 4 bases, there was a span of 15 bases. CDR3 coding DNA: TGTGCCAGCTCTTGGAAGGTGGGATACAATGAGCAGTTCTTC. It yields the protein CASSWKVGYNEQFF.

The chain combines TRBV12-3 or TRBV12-4 with TRBJ1-3, with TRBD1 identical over 8 bases. J was trimmed by 4 bases and V by 5 bases; bases with no gene match: 7. The CDR3 length is 15 residues. This chain's CDR3 is CASSPQQGGGNTIYF. In DNA, the CDR3 is TGTGCCAGCAGTCCCCAACAGGGGGGCGGAAACACCATATATTTT.

V usage is TRBV28 and J usage is TRBJ2-6; 10 positions agree with TRBD1. The CDR3 is 16 residues long. Germline CDR1 reads MDHEN; CDR2 reads SYDVKM. The V gene end was trimmed by 6 bases and the J gene end by 5 bases; junction bases not matched to a gene: 7. Here the CDR3 reads CASSWDRGSRANVLTF. Written as DNA, the CDR3 is TGTGCCAGCAGCTGGGACAGGGGAAGTAGGGCCAACGTCCTGACTTTC.